The rows below give T cell receptor beta chains drawn from one sample of a study of T cell responses to AZD1222 COVID-19 vaccine. TCRdb's copy holds only in-frame clones and misses some; the assay was immunoSEQ multiplex PCR. The repertoire includes around 120,000 clones, about 90% of them detected once, and 1.1% sits in the top ten. This specimen consisted of peripheral blood, obtained on day 0 of AZD1222 vaccination. The receptors come from an adult in good health. The CDR3 runs from the conserved cysteine through the conserved F or W. Fields, in order: J gene, clone size, D gene, V gene, CDR3 DNA, CDR3 protein. D genes are given only for firm matches. Not every row has a clone size; where given, it reads once, few, many or a size class.

J gene: TRBJ1-2
clone size: .
D gene: .
V gene: TRBV6-5
CDR3 DNA: TGTGCCACGGGTGGGGATGGCTACACCTTC
CDR3 protein: CATGGDGYTF

J gene: TRBJ2-5
clone size: .
D gene: .
V gene: TRBV19
CDR3 DNA: TGTGCCAGTAGTATAGACACAGAAGAGACCCAGTACTTC
CDR3 protein: CASSIDTEETQYF

J gene: TRBJ2-2
clone size: few
D gene: TRBD1
V gene: TRBV11-2
CDR3 DNA: TGTGCCAGCAGCTTCTCCGGGACAGGGCTGAGCACCGGGGAGCTGTTTTTT
CDR3 protein: CASSFSGTGLSTGELFF

J gene: TRBJ1-5
clone size: .
D gene: TRBD1
V gene: TRBV5-1
CDR3 DNA: TGCGCCAGCAGCCCGGGACAGGGCAATCAGCCCCAGCATTTT
CDR3 protein: CASSPGQGNQPQHF

J gene: TRBJ2-7
clone size: .
D gene: .
V gene: TRBV9
CDR3 DNA: TGTGCCAGCAGCATGGGCGGGACAGCGTTAATCTACGAGCAGTACTTC
CDR3 protein: CASSMGGTALIYEQYF

J gene: TRBJ1-5
clone size: .
D gene: .
V gene: TRBV5-1
CDR3 DNA: TGCGCCAGCAGCTTCGCCAGAGCCAGTCTCGGCGATTTT
CDR3 protein: CASSFARASLGDF

J gene: TRBJ2-5
clone size: .
D gene: TRBD1
V gene: TRBV7-9
CDR3 DNA: TGTGCCAGCAGCCTAGGGACAGGGGGAAGGGAGACCCAGTACTTC
CDR3 protein: CASSLGTGGRETQYF

J gene: TRBJ1-2
clone size: .
D gene: .
V gene: TRBV5-1
CDR3 DNA: TGCGCCAGCAGCTTGGCGATACAGGTGATGTATGGCTACACCTTC
CDR3 protein: CASSLAIQVMYGYTF

J gene: TRBJ1-4
clone size: .
D gene: .
V gene: TRBV24-1
CDR3 DNA: TGTGCCACCAGTGATTTCCCCGTTGACCCAACTAATGAAAAACTGTTTTTT
CDR3 protein: CATSDFPVDPTNEKLFF

J gene: TRBJ1-3
clone size: .
D gene: .
V gene: TRBV9
CDR3 DNA: TGTGCCAGCAGCGTAGGTGGAACTTCTGGAAACACCATATATTTT
CDR3 protein: CASSVGGTSGNTIYF

J gene: TRBJ1-2
clone size: .
D gene: .
V gene: TRBV6-5
CDR3 DNA: TGTGCCAGCACCAAACCGACAGGCCCTAACTATGGCTACACCTTC
CDR3 protein: CASTKPTGPNYGYTF

J gene: TRBJ1-4
clone size: .
D gene: .
V gene: TRBV7-9
CDR3 DNA: TGTGCCAGCAGCCCCCCCTTGAATGAAAAACTGTTTTTT
CDR3 protein: CASSPPLNEKLFF

J gene: TRBJ1-6
clone size: .
D gene: TRBD1
V gene: TRBV30
CDR3 DNA: TGTGCCTGGAGTGTACGACAGGGAGTGGTTGCCCTCCACTTT
CDR3 protein: CAWSVRQGVVALHF

J gene: TRBJ2-2
clone size: .
D gene: TRBD2
V gene: TRBV12-3/TRBV12-4
CDR3 DNA: TGTGCCAGCGGACTAGCGGCGGCCGGGGAGCTGTTTTTT
CDR3 protein: CASGLAAAGELFF

J gene: TRBJ1-2
clone size: few
D gene: TRBD1
V gene: TRBV7-9
CDR3 DNA: TGTGCCAGCAGCCCACGGGGACAGGGGGCCTATGGCTACACCTTC
CDR3 protein: CASSPRGQGAYGYTF

J gene: TRBJ1-6
clone size: .
D gene: TRBD1
V gene: TRBV7-8
CDR3 DNA: TGTGCCAGCAGCCGGGACAGGGCGAGCTCCTATAATTCACCCCTCCACTTT
CDR3 protein: CASSRDRASSYNSPLHF

J gene: TRBJ2-1
clone size: .
D gene: TRBD1
V gene: TRBV24-1
CDR3 DNA: TGTGCCACCAGTGAGGCCGGGACAGTCCACAATGAGCAGTTCTTC
CDR3 protein: CATSEAGTVHNEQFF

J gene: TRBJ1-6
clone size: .
D gene: .
V gene: TRBV28
CDR3 DNA: TGTGCCAGCAGTCCCCGGGGGGTCGGGAATAATTCACCCCTCCACTTT
CDR3 protein: CASSPRGVGNNSPLHF

J gene: TRBJ1-6
clone size: .
D gene: TRBD1
V gene: TRBV7-2
CDR3 DNA: TGTGCCAGCAGCCTACAGGGGGCGAATTCACCCCTCCACTTT
CDR3 protein: CASSLQGANSPLHF

J gene: TRBJ1-6
clone size: .
D gene: TRBD1
V gene: TRBV2
CDR3 DNA: TGTGCCAGCAGGGCGACAGGGTCTTGGAATTCACCCCTCCACTTT
CDR3 protein: CASRATGSWNSPLHF